These T cell receptor beta chains were read from a single sample in a study of PD-L1 blockade in urothelial cancer. Generated by immunoSEQ multiplex PCR, the TCRdb table keeps only in-frame clones and is missing some. Altogether 70,000 to 85,000 clones are present, about 85% being singletons, with the ten largest covering about 5.1%. Source: PBMCs, taken around atezolizumab (anti-PD-L1) treatment. The receptor set was obtained from a man between 65 and 85 years old with urothelial cancer. Each CDR3 is given with its conserved first and last residue. Clone size is given for some rows only: seen once, a few or many times, or a class if the clone is expanded.

CDR3aa: CSVTGGVLNTEAFF; v_gene: TRBV29-1; j_gene: TRBJ1-1; abundance: once
CDR3aa: CASSWGGTNYEQYF; v_gene: TRBV18; j_gene: TRBJ2-7; abundance: NA
CDR3aa: CASSLTRGAQYF; v_gene: TRBV28; j_gene: TRBJ2-3; abundance: once
CDR3aa: CASSPRRDREAEQYF; v_gene: TRBV18; j_gene: TRBJ2-7; abundance: NA
CDR3aa: CASKGQIYGYTF; v_gene: TRBV19; j_gene: TRBJ1-2; abundance: NA
CDR3aa: CASSPGQASNQPQHF; v_gene: TRBV7-9; j_gene: TRBJ1-5; abundance: NA
CDR3aa: CASSRTGANNQPQHF; v_gene: TRBV4-2; j_gene: TRBJ1-5; abundance: once
CDR3aa: CASSSGLATNEKLFF; v_gene: TRBV5-1; j_gene: TRBJ1-4; abundance: NA
CDR3aa: CASSSQREYTDTQYF; v_gene: TRBV19; j_gene: TRBJ2-3; abundance: NA
CDR3aa: CASSRGDGGNEQFF; v_gene: TRBV6-5; j_gene: TRBJ2-1; abundance: NA
CDR3aa: CASSEVAVLMNTEAFF; v_gene: TRBV2; j_gene: TRBJ1-1; abundance: NA
CDR3aa: CASSLEGQGYNEQFF; v_gene: TRBV5-1; j_gene: TRBJ2-1; abundance: NA
CDR3aa: CASSAIAGGNQETQYF; v_gene: TRBV25-1; j_gene: TRBJ2-5; abundance: once
CDR3aa: CASSPGGISYEQYF; v_gene: TRBV7-9; j_gene: TRBJ2-7; abundance: few
CDR3aa: CASSMGLAGGDEQYF; v_gene: TRBV5-4; j_gene: TRBJ2-7; abundance: NA
CDR3aa: CASSTGTSGAGTQYF; v_gene: TRBV7-3; j_gene: TRBJ2-5; abundance: once
CDR3aa: CASSRTTWTDTDTQYF; v_gene: TRBV5-1; j_gene: TRBJ2-3; abundance: NA
CDR3aa: CASSQVRSARWQETQYF; v_gene: TRBV14; j_gene: TRBJ2-5; abundance: NA
CDR3aa: CASSVTGLQETQYF; v_gene: TRBV9; j_gene: TRBJ2-5; abundance: NA
CDR3aa: CATSIHRGLGYGYTF; v_gene: TRBV15; j_gene: TRBJ1-2; abundance: NA
CDR3aa: CASSAPGLASTDTQYF; v_gene: TRBV9; j_gene: TRBJ2-3; abundance: once
CDR3aa: CASRSLGGGNQPQHF; v_gene: TRBV27; j_gene: TRBJ1-5; abundance: NA
CDR3aa: CSVGLQETQYF; v_gene: TRBV29-1; j_gene: TRBJ2-5; abundance: NA
CDR3aa: CASRSTGGVGNTIYF; v_gene: TRBV4-1; j_gene: TRBJ1-3; abundance: NA
CDR3aa: CASSLLENYSYTF; v_gene: TRBV5-4; j_gene: TRBJ1-2; abundance: NA
CDR3aa: CASSKPGQGGWGTQYF; v_gene: TRBV21-1; j_gene: TRBJ2-5; abundance: NA
CDR3aa: CASKSRRGGTEAFF; v_gene: TRBV27; j_gene: TRBJ1-1; abundance: NA
CDR3aa: CASSPTGPTNEKLFF; v_gene: TRBV6-1; j_gene: TRBJ1-4; abundance: NA
CDR3aa: CASSLSPSGGRAGELFF; v_gene: TRBV25-1; j_gene: TRBJ2-2; abundance: NA
CDR3aa: CASTQGLANYGYTF; v_gene: TRBV2; j_gene: TRBJ1-2; abundance: NA
CDR3aa: CASSIVWTMLSSYNEQFF; v_gene: TRBV19; j_gene: TRBJ2-1; abundance: NA
CDR3aa: CARPSGTENIQYF; v_gene: TRBV23-1; j_gene: TRBJ2-4; abundance: NA
CDR3aa: CASSRQGNYQETQYF; v_gene: TRBV28; j_gene: TRBJ2-5; abundance: NA
CDR3aa: CASSFGVAGGLQFRTGELFF; v_gene: TRBV7-3; j_gene: TRBJ2-2; abundance: NA
CDR3aa: CASSFSPGQGFHEQYF; v_gene: TRBV7-9; j_gene: TRBJ2-7; abundance: NA
CDR3aa: CASTGTENTGELFF; v_gene: TRBV5-1; j_gene: TRBJ2-2; abundance: NA
CDR3aa: CASSQRGSYEQYF; v_gene: TRBV27; j_gene: TRBJ2-7; abundance: NA
CDR3aa: CASSESLQGASGYTF; v_gene: TRBV6-1; j_gene: TRBJ1-2; abundance: NA
CDR3aa: CASSRDRRTDTQYF; v_gene: TRBV7-9; j_gene: TRBJ2-3; abundance: NA